The 13 T cell receptor beta chains in this list originate from one sample, sequenced in a study of shared clonotypes between healthy human individuals. The method was immunoSEQ multiplex PCR; TCRdb's version includes in-frame clones alone and lacks a portion of them. The sample lists 800,000 to 1,200,000 clones, about 84% occurring once. The sample consisted of memory CD4+ T cells from PBMCs. Subset described: CD45RA-negative fraction. Source of these receptors: a young man in good health. Some clones in this sample may be carry-over from other donors' samples.

This chain links TRBV21-1 with TRBJ1-1; the table's TRBD1 call for D was not verified on the DNA. TRBV21-1 represents a pseudogene. The CDR3 is 15 residues long. CDR3 sequence: CASSKGAGCNTEAFF. CDR3 in DNA: TGTGCCAGCAGCAAAGGGGCAGGGTGCAACACTGAAGCTTTCTTT.

The chain is built from TRBV5-1 and TRBJ2-2, with 7 bases matching TRBD1. This CDR3 is 16 amino acids long. Germline loops: CDR1 SGHRS, CDR2 YFSETQ. J gave up 5 bases and V 3 bases, and 10 bases lay outside the gene matches. CDR3 nucleotide sequence: TGCGCCAGCAGCTCGGTGAATGGACAGGCAACCGGGGAGCTGTTTTTT. It is translated as CASSSVNGQATGELFF.

This clone was counted at least ten times. The J gene is TRBJ1-5, the V gene TRBV20-1, with a weak D call TRBD1 (5 bases). V was pared by 6 bases and J by 8 bases, with 11 bases between. The CDR3 consists of 11 residues. In germline, CDR1 is DFQATT, CDR2 SNEGSKA (reference sequence). The CDR3 nucleotides are TGCAGTGCGGCCTTGGGGGAGCCCCAGCATTTT. Its protein is CSAALGEPQHF.

CDR3 DNA sequence: TGCAGCGTTACAGGGGCCTACGAGCAGTACTTC. The encoded protein is CSVTGAYEQYF. The rearrangement links TRBV29-1 to TRBJ2-7, with 7 bases that match TRBD1. Germline CDR1 SQVTM, CDR2 ANQGSEA. The CDR3 consists of 11 residues. V lost 5 bases and J lost 2; bases outside the gene matches: 0.

This sequence joins TRBV6-1 and TRBJ2-7; 9 nucleotides agree with TRBD1. This CDR3 is 15 amino acids long. V gave up 6 bases and J gave up 4 bases; unmatched junction bases: 10. From germline, CDR1 is MNHNS and CDR2 SASEGT. CDR3 protein: CASRKDRGVLYEQYF. CDR3 bases: TGTGCCAGCAGGAAGGACAGGGGAGTGTTATACGAGCAGTACTTC.

The chain recombines TRBV19 with TRBJ1-5, with TRBD1 matching 9 bases. The CDR3 is 15 amino acids. Trimming at V came to 2 bases and at J to 4 bases, leaving 3 bases not matched to a gene. Germline V gene lookup returns CDR1 LNHDA and CDR2 SQIVND (reference sequence). In DNA form, the CDR3 reads TGTGCCAGTAGTATATTCGGGACAGGGAATCAGCCCCAGCATTTT. It translates to CASSIFGTGNQPQHF. Based on the CDR3 plus reference TRBV19 and TRBJ1-5, the full variable domain is DGGITQSPKYLFRKEGQNVTLSCEQNLNHDAMYWYRQDPGQGLRLIYYSQIVNDFQKGDIAEGYSVSREKKESFPLTVTSAQKNPTAFYLCASSIFGTGNQPQHFGDGTRLSIL.

In its sample, this clone was seen many times. The rearrangement links TRBV2 to TRBJ1-2; TRBD1 might be the D (5 bases). V was shortened by 2 bases and J by 5 bases, with 15 bases between the two germline ends. This CDR3 contains 15 residues. Germline V gene data show CDR1 as SNHLY and CDR2 as FYNNEI. The CDR3 region is CASSEILGDGYGYTF. The CDR3 bases are TGTGCCAGCAGTGAAATTTTAGGGGACGGATATGGCTACACCTTC.

The rearrangement links TRBV5-4 to TRBJ2-3; tentative D call: TRBD2 (6 bases). The germline CDR1 and CDR2 sequences are SGHNT and YYREEE (reference sequence). Trimming took 4 bases from V and 0 from J, leaving 15 bases between them. CDR3 length: 16 amino acids. The CDR3 nucleotides read TGTGCCAGCAGCCCCTCGGGCGGGACTAGCACAGATACGCAGTATTTT. Translated, it gives CASSPSGGTSTDTQYF.

V gene TRBV5-4 combines with J gene TRBJ2-5, with D perhaps TRBD2 (5 bases). Between the trimmed V and J ends, which lost 2 bases and 2 bases, there was a span of 13 bases. The CDR3 covers 15 residues. The germline V gene encodes CDR1 SGHNT and CDR2 YYREEE (reference sequence). The CDR3 sequence is CASSLPGGRQETQYF. CDR3 bases: TGTGCCAGCAGCTTACCAGGCGGGCGGCAAGAGACCCAGTACTTC.

In this sample, this clone turned up a few times. The gene calls are TRBV5-1 and TRBJ2-1; 13 bases are a match to TRBD2. V trimming: 3 bases; J trimming: 8 bases; junction bases outside the gene matches: 11. The CDR3 covers 17 residues. Germline V CDR1 and CDR2: SGHRS, YFSETQ. CDR3 sequence reads: CASSSLAGGTGGDEQFF. As DNA, the CDR3 is TGCGCCAGCAGCTCACTAGCGGGAGGGACAGGAGGCGATGAGCAGTTCTTC.

The CDR3, as DNA: TGTGCCAGCAGCGGCCCCCGGGACTCGAACACTGAAGCTTTCTTT. Encoded protein: CASSGPRDSNTEAFF. J is TRBJ1-1 and V is TRBV7-9, with D possibly being TRBD1 (5 bases). This CDR3 contains 15 residues. The ends were cut back, 5 bases at V and 1 base at J, with 14 bases in the middle. Germline V lookup: CDR1 SEHNR, CDR2 FQNEAQ (reference sequence).

This chain joins TRBV4-1 and TRBJ2-7, with D tentatively TRBD1 (5 bases). The germline gives CDR1 MGHRA, CDR2 YSYEKL. Between the trimmed V and J ends, which lost 3 bases and 6 bases, there was a span of 9 bases. There are 12 residues in the CDR3. The CDR3 DNA sequence: TGCGCCAGCAGCCACGATACAGGCGAGCAGTACTTC. This sequence encodes CASSHDTGEQYF.

The rearrangement joins TRBV11-1 to TRBJ2-3, with TRBD2 identical over 9 bases. CDR1 is SGHAT, CDR2 FQDESV, per germline (reference sequence). The V and J ends lost 1 base and 2 bases, in that order; junction bases with no gene match: 7. This CDR3 has 17 residues. CDR3 in DNA: TGTGCCAGCAGCTTAGACTCTAGCGGGACCTCCACAGATACGCAGTATTTT. Its protein product is CASSLDSSGTSTDTQYF.